This TCR beta chain was documented in a study of T cell changes during pregnancy in multiple sclerosis. TCRdb's copy holds only in-frame clones and misses some; the assay was immunoSEQ multiplex PCR. Among more than 85,000 clones listed, 90% to 95% were seen once. The TCR was taken from a female donor with multiple sclerosis, enrolled in a pregnancy study. This sample comprised peripheral blood, obtained in the second trimester of pregnancy.

The DNA for the CDR3 is TGTGCCAGCAGTGAAGGGAGGCGGGGGGGCCCAGATACGCAGTATTTT. Translating gives CASSEGRRGGPDTQYF. V and J are TRBV2 and TRBJ2-3, with 9 bases matching TRBD2. J lost 4 bases, V lost 1 base, and 6 bases had no gene match. This CDR3 contains 16 residues. The V gene's germline CDR1 is SNHLY and CDR2 FYNNEI.